This entry concerns a single TCR beta chain. This record belongs to a study of T-cell memory formation after mild COVID-19. TCRdb reprocessed the 5' RACE reads with MiXCR, giving one entry per CDR3 protein. The repertoire holds about 560,000 distinct CDR3 sequences, with 15% to 20% as singletons. This CDR3 region has 16 residues. CDR1 MNHNY and CDR2 SVGAGI come from the germline V gene (reference sequence). The ends were cut back, 5 bases at V and 0 bases at J, with 17 bases in the middle. The chain is built from TRBV6-6 and TRBJ2-7, with D maybe TRBD2 (6 bases). The TCR was taken from an adult woman who had mild COVID-19 (a few samples of this study predate the infection). Cell type and time point are not known. What was sequenced was PBMCs or a T cell subset sorted from them (not recorded which). CDR3 residues: CASSRLRDSYSYEQYF. The CDR3 coding sequence is TGTGCCAGCAGTCGTCTTAGGGACTCCTACTCCTACGAGCAGTACTTC.